This T cell receptor (beta chain) was captured in a study of blood T cell repertoires in COVID-19. This clone was picked up a small number of times. Sequencing was performed with immunoSEQ multiplex PCR; in TCRdb, only in-frame clones are kept and a portion is missing. In the table there are 150,000 to 200,000 clones, around 84% of which are singletons. V gave up 0 bases and J gave up 8 bases, with 11 bases separating them. The CDR3 contains 13 residues. Germline V gene sequence: CDR1 SGHKS, CDR2 YYEKEE (reference sequence). This chain joins TRBV5-5 and TRBJ1-2; D is undetermined. The TCR sequence derives from a woman in her sixties or seventies with COVID-19, enrolled during active disease. The source material was peripheral blood. The CDR3 region has the DNA TGTGCCAGCAGCTTGGACATCTCGATCGGCTACACCTTC. Translation: CASSLDISIGYTF. The variable domain in full, with the rest retrieved from reference TRBV5-5 and TRBJ1-2, is DAGVTQSPTHLIKTRGQQVTLRCSPISGHKSVSWYQQVLGQGPQFIFQYYEKEERGRGNFPDRFSARQFPNYSSELNVNALLLGDSALYLCASSLDISIGYTFGSGTRLTVV.